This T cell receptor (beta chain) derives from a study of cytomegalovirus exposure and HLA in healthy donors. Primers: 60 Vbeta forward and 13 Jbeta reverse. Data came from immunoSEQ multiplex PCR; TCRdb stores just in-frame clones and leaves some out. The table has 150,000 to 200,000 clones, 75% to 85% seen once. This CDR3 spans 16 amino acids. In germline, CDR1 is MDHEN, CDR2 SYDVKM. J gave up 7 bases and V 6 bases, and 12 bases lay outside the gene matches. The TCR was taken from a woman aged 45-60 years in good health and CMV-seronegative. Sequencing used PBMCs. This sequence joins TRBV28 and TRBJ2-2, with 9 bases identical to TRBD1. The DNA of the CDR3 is TGTGCCAGCAGACACCCGGGACAGGGTGGAGGCGGGGAGCTGTTTTTT. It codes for CASRHPGQGGGGELFF.